These T cell receptor beta chains were read from a single sample in a study of siplizumab effects on memory and regulatory T cells. Sequencing used immunoSEQ multiplex PCR; TCRdb keeps in-frame clones, though not all of them. Altogether under 95,000 clones are present, approximately 95% being singletons, with the ten largest covering around 0.3%. The source material was non-Treg CD4+ T cells sorted from blood. The source of these receptors is a human donor in good health. CDR3s include the opening cysteine and the closing phenylalanine or tryptophan. Fields, in order: V gene, J gene, D gene, clone size, CDR3 protein, CDR3 DNA. D genes are given only for firm matches. The listing skips clone size in some rows; elsewhere it reads once, few, many or a size class.

>TRBV19|TRBJ1-5|TRBD1|-
CASNPGGFNQPQHF
TGTGCCAGTAATCCAGGGGGCTTCAATCAGCCCCAGCATTTT
>TRBV25-1|TRBJ2-2|-|-
CASSERGHITGELFF
TGTGCCAGCAGTGAACGGGGACATATTACCGGGGAGCTGTTTTTT
>TRBV14|TRBJ2-7|TRBD2|-
CASSLTSGRARTYEQYF
TGTGCCAGCAGCCTGACTAGCGGGAGGGCCAGGACCTACGAGCAGTACTTC
>TRBV19|TRBJ2-6|-|-
CASSMQGTSSGANVLTF
TGTGCCAGTAGTATGCAGGGAACATCATCTGGGGCCAACGTCCTGACTTTC
>TRBV19|TRBJ1-1|-|-
CASSIVDSPEAFF
TGTGCCAGTAGTATAGTGGATTCCCCTGAAGCTTTCTTT
>TRBV5-4|TRBJ1-4|-|-
CASSLWGRTNEKLFF
TGTGCCAGCAGCTTGTGGGGGCGAACTAATGAAAAACTGTTTTTT
>TRBV7-3|TRBJ2-5|-|-
CASSSVSGETQYF
TGTGCCAGCAGCTCCGTTTCGGGGGAGACCCAGTACTTC
>TRBV19|TRBJ1-4|-|-
CASSIALMLGNEKLFF
TGTGCCAGTAGTATAGCCCTTATGTTGGGGAATGAAAAACTGTTTTTT
>TRBV7-9|TRBJ1-4|TRBD1|-
CASSPRGGTGTEKLFF
TGTGCCAGCAGCCCACGGGGGGGGACAGGGACTGAAAAACTGTTTTTT
>TRBV5-1|TRBJ1-2|-|-
CASSSGTPGGYGYTF
TGCGCCAGCAGCTCCGGGACACCCGGGGGCTATGGCTACACCTTC
>TRBV5-4|TRBJ1-2|TRBD1|-
CASSPGQGANYGYTF
TGTGCCAGCAGCCCGGGACAGGGGGCTAACTATGGCTACACCTTC
>TRBV5-6|TRBJ2-6|-|-
CASPDSISQSRANVLTF
TGTGCCAGCCCAGACTCAATATCACAAAGTCGGGCCAACGTCCTGACTTTC
>TRBV30|TRBJ2-1|TRBD2|-
CAWNSPRVLAGESSYNEQFF
TGTGCCTGGAACTCCCCGCGGGTACTAGCGGGAGAGAGCTCCTACAATGAGCAGTTCTTC
>TRBV11-2|TRBJ2-3|TRBD2|-
CASSLGLAGGPVNADTQYF
TGTGCCAGCAGCTTAGGACTAGCGGGGGGGCCCGTCAATGCAGATACGCAGTATTTT
>TRBV18|TRBJ2-7|-|once
CASSLGRVQHEQYF
TGTGCCAGCTCACTGGGCAGGGTCCAGCACGAGCAGTACTTC
>TRBV19|TRBJ2-2|-|-
CASRGGSLNTGELFF
TGTGCCAGTAGAGGGGGGAGCCTAAACACCGGGGAGCTGTTTTTT
>TRBV5-1|TRBJ2-1|-|-
CASSFGFYNEQLF
TGCGCCAGCAGCTTTGGCTTTTACAATGAGCAGCTCTTC
>TRBV5-1|TRBJ1-1|TRBD1|-
CASSLGQGARGNTEAFF
TGCGCCAGCAGCTTGGGACAGGGAGCTCGCGGGAACACTGAAGCTTTCTTT
>TRBV18|TRBJ2-1|-|-
CASSPLPGGSYNEQFF
TGTGCCAGCTCACCACTCCCCGGAGGGTCCTACAATGAGCAGTTCTTC
>TRBV30|TRBJ2-7|-|-
CAWSILYEQYF
TGTGCCTGGAGTATTTTATACGAGCAGTACTTC
>TRBV30|TRBJ2-1|TRBD2|-
CAWSRTSGAYNEQFF
TGTGCCTGGAGCCGAACTAGCGGGGCCTACAATGAGCAGTTCTTC
>TRBV6-1|TRBJ1-5|-|-
CASSERGKDGYRSNQPQHF
TGTGCCAGCAGTGAAAGGGGGAAGGACGGCTATAGGAGCAATCAGCCCCAGCATTTT
>TRBV2|TRBJ2-7|-|-
CASSLAYEQYF
TGTGCCAGCAGTCTTGCCTACGAGCAGTACTTC
>TRBV19|TRBJ1-3|-|-
CASSIKISGNTIYF
TGTGCCAGTAGTATAAAAATCTCTGGAAACACCATATATTTT
>TRBV2|TRBJ1-5|-|-
CASSEERDQPQHF
TGTGCCAGCAGTGAAGAGAGGGACCAGCCCCAGCATTTT
>TRBV6-6|TRBJ1-1|TRBD1|-
CASSPGQGEGYTEAFF
TGTGCCAGCAGCCCGGGACAGGGAGAGGGATACACTGAAGCTTTCTTT
>TRBV2|TRBJ2-3|TRBD1|-
CASSGPRTGWRTDTQYF
TGTGCCAGCAGTGGGCCGAGGACAGGGTGGAGAACAGATACGCAGTATTTT
>TRBV19|TRBJ1-1|-|-
CASSIDQKTEAFF
TGTGCCAGTAGTATAGATCAGAAAACTGAAGCTTTCTTT
>TRBV12-5|TRBJ1-2|-|few
CASGLVTADGYTF
TGTGCTAGTGGTTTGGTAACGGCGGATGGCTACACCTTC
>TRBV6-5|TRBJ2-5|TRBD2|-
CASSTRTSGQETQYF
TGTGCCAGCAGCACCAGGACTAGCGGCCAAGAGACCCAGTACTTC
>TRBV27|TRBJ2-7|-|-
CASSFTGIPIEQYF
TGTGCCAGCAGTTTCACCGGGATCCCCATCGAGCAGTACTTC
>TRBV29-1|TRBJ1-3|-|-
CSVDGVTGSGNTIYF
TGCAGCGTCGATGGGGTAACTGGATCTGGAAACACCATATATTTT
>TRBV5-6|TRBJ2-5|-|-
CASSLAAVGESETQYF
TGTGCCAGCAGCTTGGCCGCGGTGGGGGAATCGGAGACCCAGTACTTC
>TRBV2|TRBJ2-5|TRBD2|-
CASGLAGGGETQYF
TGTGCCAGTGGACTAGCGGGGGGAGGGGAGACCCAGTACTTC
>TRBV5-1|TRBJ2-4|-|-
CASSPSVAKNIQYF
TGCGCCAGCAGTCCTTCCGTAGCCAAAAACATTCAGTACTTC